The 10 T cell receptor beta chains in this list originate from one sample, sequenced in a study of T cell responses to AZD1222 COVID-19 vaccine (dated by TCRdb to the early 2020s). The meaning of the sample's time point label: about 28 days (+/-7) after the second vaccine dose. The library was built by means of the immunoSEQ multiplex PCR assay. Imported from immuneACCESS, the table was reduced by TCRdb to in-frame sequences with V and J called. These copies leave out some clones; in studies compared against another copy, an unresolved V gene accounts for under half, and the cause of the remainder is not known. Within this sample are roughly 180,000 clones, with approximately 89% of them counted one time only. About 1.8% of the sample belongs to the ten largest clones. The sample consisted of peripheral blood, taken 28 days after the second AZD1222 dose. The source is an adult who received the AZD1222 COVID-19 vaccine.

The rearrangement uses TRBV18 and TRBJ1-2; maybe TRBD1 (6 bases). V lost 3 bases and J lost 4, with 9 bases in between. The CDR3 loop spans 13 amino acids. Germline V gene lookup returns CDR1 KGHSH and CDR2 LQKENI. The CDR3, as DNA: TGTGCCAGCTCACCCGGGACACCCTATGGCTACACCTTC. Translation: CASSPGTPYGYTF.

The genes are TRBV11-1 and TRBJ2-7; 7 bases are a match to TRBD1. Germline values: CDR1 SGHAT, CDR2 FQDESV (reference sequence). The CDR3 spans 15 residues. The ends lost 4 bases at V and 5 bases at J; junction bases unmatched: 11. CDR3 region: CASSYPGTALHEQYF. CDR3 bases: TGTGCCAGCAGCTACCCAGGGACAGCACTTCACGAGCAGTACTTC.

This chain joins TRBV2 and TRBJ1-2; 10 bases map to TRBD1. The V and J ends lost 5 bases and 0 bases, in that order; junction bases with no gene match: 3. The CDR3 runs to 15 residues. Per germline, CDR1 SNHLY and CDR2 FYNNEI. The CDR3 here is CASSRDRGTNYGYTF. CDR3 DNA sequence: TGTGCCAGCAGTAGGGACAGGGGCACTAACTATGGCTACACCTTC.

The chain links TRBV14 to TRBJ2-5, with D possibly TRBD1 on 5 matching bases. Germline assignment: CDR1 SGHDN and CDR2 FVKESK. CDR3 length equals 16 residues. Trimming left V 0 bases short and J 5 bases short, with 16 bases between. For the CDR3, the DNA is TGTGCCAGCAGCCAAGATCTTGGCAGGGTTGGGGAGACCCAGTACTTC. The encoded protein is CASSQDLGRVGETQYF.

The CDR3 sequence: CASSVGSSDQNIQYF. CDR3 nucleotide sequence: TGTGCCAGCAGCGTAGGCTCCTCGGACCAAAACATTCAGTACTTC. J is TRBJ2-4 and V is TRBV9; no clear D. CDR1 is SGDLS and CDR2 is YYNGEE in the germline V gene. The ends were cut back, 0 bases at V and 5 bases at J, with 12 bases in the middle. This CDR3 spans 15 amino acids.

CDR3 in amino acids: CASSLVTGAPGGEQFF. The DNA for the CDR3 is TGTGCCAGCAGCTTAGTCACGGGGGCCCCTGGTGGTGAGCAGTTCTTC. The J gene is TRBJ2-1, the V gene TRBV7-2; D is possibly TRBD1 or TRBD2 (6 bases each). From germline, CDR1 is SGHTA and CDR2 FQGNSA. The germline V and J ends were trimmed by 1 base and 9 bases, with 19 bases remaining between them. The CDR3 has 16 amino acids.

The J gene is TRBJ2-6, the V gene TRBV10-2; 8 bases agree with TRBD1. Germline-derived CDR1 and CDR2 are WSHSY and SAAADI. CDR3 length: 18 residues. Trimming cost V 0 bases and J 4 bases; bases outside gene matches: 8. CDR3 nucleotide sequence: TGCGCCAGCAGTGAGTCCGGCAGGGGGCTTTCAGGGGCCAACGTCCTGACTTTC. The encoded protein is CASSESGRGLSGANVLTF.

The chain is built from TRBV11-2 and TRBJ2-1; 8 bases line up with TRBD2. Germline CDR1 SGHAT, CDR2 FQNNGV. V gave up 7 bases and J gave up 3 bases; unmatched junction bases: 2. This CDR3 has 13 residues. The CDR3 sequence: CASKTSVYNEQFF. The CDR3 bases are TGTGCCAGCAAGACTAGCGTCTACAATGAGCAGTTCTTC.

The chain carries TRBV7-9 and TRBJ2-1; 12 bases match TRBD2. Unmatched junction bases numbered 15, after V lost 5 bases and J lost 4 bases. There are 19 residues in the CDR3. CDR1 is SEHNR and CDR2 is FQNEAQ in the germline V gene (reference sequence). The CDR3 DNA sequence: TGTGCCAGCAGCCCTCCGCTGACTAGCGGGAGTGTGGGTTACAATGAGCAGTTCTTC. This sequence encodes CASSPPLTSGSVGYNEQFF.

The chain is built from TRBV7-8 and TRBJ1-2; 9 nucleotides line up with TRBD1. Germline assignment: CDR1 SGHVS and CDR2 FQNEAQ. The trim removed 4 bases at V and 6 bases at J, leaving 9 bases unmatched. CDR3 length equals 15 residues. The CDR3 loop is CASSSLPGTGHGYTF. Here the CDR3 DNA reads TGTGCCAGCAGCTCGCTCCCCGGGACAGGGCATGGCTACACCTTC.